A selection of T cell receptor beta chains follows, all from one sample in a study of T-cell reconstitution after alpha-beta-depleted transplantation in children. One entry per CDR3 protein results from TCRdb running MiXCR on the PCR reads. The sample has about 980,000 distinct CDR3 sequences, roughly 29% seen once. This material consisted of PBMCs, mostly from graft donor cells, taken 360 days after TCRalphabeta/CD19-depleted stem cell transplant. These receptors were taken from a boy younger than two who had a stem cell transplant for SCID, so the T cells may come from the graft donor. The CDR3 runs from the conserved cysteine through the conserved F or W.

CDR3aa: CASSYGQGIGGYTF
v_gene: TRBV6-5
j_gene: TRBJ1-2

CDR3aa: CASSLSWTSAERDYGYTF
v_gene: TRBV5-1
j_gene: TRBJ1-2

CDR3aa: CATSDPARPNYGYTF
v_gene: TRBV24-1
j_gene: TRBJ1-2

CDR3aa: CATSRDPGKIGEKLFF
v_gene: TRBV15
j_gene: TRBJ1-4

CDR3aa: CASSRNVGGPQETQYF
v_gene: TRBV5-1
j_gene: TRBJ2-5

CDR3aa: CASRRDSRDNEQFF
v_gene: TRBV6-1
j_gene: TRBJ2-1

CDR3aa: CSARGSKAFF
v_gene: TRBV20-1
j_gene: TRBJ1-1

CDR3aa: CASSYANIQYF
v_gene: TRBV6-5
j_gene: TRBJ2-4

CDR3aa: CASSQEQLTSYEQYF
v_gene: TRBV3-1
j_gene: TRBJ2-7

CDR3aa: CASSFFGTGGEETQYF
v_gene: TRBV5-8
j_gene: TRBJ2-5

CDR3aa: CSASGPVFAGGAYYNEQFF
v_gene: TRBV20-1
j_gene: TRBJ2-1

CDR3aa: CSVEASGGAFDEQFF
v_gene: TRBV29-1
j_gene: TRBJ2-1

CDR3aa: CASSLAATRYQPQHF
v_gene: TRBV7-9
j_gene: TRBJ1-5

CDR3aa: CSVGLDARTDTQYF
v_gene: TRBV29-1
j_gene: TRBJ2-3

CDR3aa: CASSPDSVNTEAFF
v_gene: TRBV7-9
j_gene: TRBJ1-1

CDR3aa: CASNPGTPMENYGYTF
v_gene: TRBV9
j_gene: TRBJ1-2

CDR3aa: CASSLVGDRHQPQHF
v_gene: TRBV12-3/TRBV12-4
j_gene: TRBJ1-5

CDR3aa: CASSLLFGGGPYSGNTIYF
v_gene: TRBV7-8
j_gene: TRBJ1-3

CDR3aa: CASSYDPGLADTDTQYF
v_gene: TRBV12-3/TRBV12-4
j_gene: TRBJ2-3

CDR3aa: CSALGSGAIQMNTEAFF
v_gene: TRBV20-1
j_gene: TRBJ1-1

CDR3aa: CASSLAGVRGTEAFF
v_gene: TRBV7-9
j_gene: TRBJ1-1

CDR3aa: CASSEEGDRENTGELFF
v_gene: TRBV2
j_gene: TRBJ2-2

CDR3aa: CSARAPDRWKGEKLFF
v_gene: TRBV20-1
j_gene: TRBJ1-4

CDR3aa: CASSLRAGFTDTQYF
v_gene: TRBV4-1
j_gene: TRBJ2-3

CDR3aa: CASCAQGSQPQHF
v_gene: TRBV2
j_gene: TRBJ1-5

CDR3aa: CASSFGQGASFDEQFF
v_gene: TRBV5-1
j_gene: TRBJ2-1

CDR3aa: CASTTQGGSPYEQYF
v_gene: TRBV28
j_gene: TRBJ2-7

CDR3aa: CASSTVLIGTVYNEQFF
v_gene: TRBV6-5
j_gene: TRBJ2-1

CDR3aa: CASSLELTGEPGELFF
v_gene: TRBV5-6
j_gene: TRBJ2-2

CDR3aa: CASSLLAGHETQYF
v_gene: TRBV7-6
j_gene: TRBJ2-5

CDR3aa: CATSRDQGGGRRTGELFF
v_gene: TRBV15
j_gene: TRBJ2-2

CDR3aa: CASSRVGALSSYNEQFF
v_gene: TRBV28
j_gene: TRBJ2-1

CDR3aa: CATSPLAGVNTGELFF
v_gene: TRBV15
j_gene: TRBJ2-2

CDR3aa: CASSQEGGPYSYNEQFF
v_gene: TRBV4-3
j_gene: TRBJ2-1

CDR3aa: CASGPGWTDNEQFF
v_gene: TRBV6-2/TRBV6-3
j_gene: TRBJ2-1

CDR3aa: CASRAQETGELFF
v_gene: TRBV2
j_gene: TRBJ2-2

CDR3aa: CASSQALTSGSYEQYF
v_gene: TRBV4-2
j_gene: TRBJ2-7

CDR3aa: CASSPLGGDEQFF
v_gene: TRBV5-5
j_gene: TRBJ2-1

CDR3aa: CSVGSGGGYEQYF
v_gene: TRBV29-1
j_gene: TRBJ2-7

CDR3aa: CASSQGRRLAPQETQYF
v_gene: TRBV11-2
j_gene: TRBJ2-5

CDR3aa: CASTRGRTSGYEQYF
v_gene: TRBV6-2/TRBV6-3
j_gene: TRBJ2-7

CDR3aa: CASSPGTSYGTDTQYF
v_gene: TRBV6-5
j_gene: TRBJ2-3

CDR3aa: CASSSGVSGYSYNEQFF
v_gene: TRBV9
j_gene: TRBJ2-1

CDR3aa: CASSQMGTVIYGYTF
v_gene: TRBV4-1
j_gene: TRBJ1-2

CDR3aa: CASSLQGDFAAFF
v_gene: TRBV12-3/TRBV12-4
j_gene: TRBJ1-1

CDR3aa: CASSSGQSSSGNTIYF
v_gene: TRBV12-3/TRBV12-4
j_gene: TRBJ1-3